One sample yielded the 16 T cell receptor beta chains listed below, sequenced in a study of cytomegalovirus exposure and HLA in healthy donors. The PCR had 60 Vbeta and 13 Jbeta primers. Only in-frame clones appear in the TCRdb table, and some are missing; sequencing was by immunoSEQ multiplex PCR. The sample records about 200,000 clones, roughly an eighth being singletons. The sequenced material came from PBMCs. All receptors come from a man aged 45-60 years in good health and CMV-seropositive.

This clone was observed a handful of times. The genes are TRBV28 and TRBJ2-7, with D tentatively TRBD2 (6 bases). The CDR3 has 12 amino acids. Germline lookup yields CDR1 MDHEN and CDR2 SYDVKM. V was clipped by 2 bases and J by 7 bases, with 9 bases between them. The DNA of the CDR3 is TGTGCCAGCAGTTTACTGGGAGGTGAGCAGTACGTC. Translating it yields CASSLLGGEQYV.

This clone has just a few counts. The V and J genes are TRBV7-6 and TRBJ2-7, with 10 positions matching TRBD1. The CDR3 has 18 residues. Germline V gene lookup returns CDR1 SGHVS and CDR2 FNYEAQ. V trimming: 0 bases; J trimming: 2 bases; junction bases outside the gene matches: 10. CDR3 nucleotide sequence: TGTGCCAGCAGCTTAGCGGCGGGGGCCGGGACAGGGGCCTACGAGCAGTACTTC. Its translation is CASSLAAGAGTGAYEQYF.

This clone was detected only a few times. Other DNA sequences from this sample encode an identical CDR3 as well. CDR3 coding DNA: TGCGCCAGCAGCCAAGAGTATGGACAGGGTTTCTCCTATAATTCACCCCTCCACTTT. It codes for CASSQEYGQGFSYNSPLHF. The chain couples TRBV4-3 to TRBJ1-6, with 8 bases lining up with TRBD1. Germline assignment: CDR1 LGHNA and CDR2 YSLEER. The CDR3 is made up of 19 amino acids. The V segment lost 0 bases and the J segment 0 bases; nucleotides outside the gene matches: 7.

The table lists this clone with a few counts. The rearrangement joins TRBV9 to TRBJ2-6; D remains unclear. The CDR3 extends over 17 amino acids. V lost 4 bases to trimming and J lost 2 bases, with 16 bases between them. CDR1 and CDR2 (germline): SGDLS, YYNGEE. CDR3 DNA: TGTGCCAGCAGCCCCAACCCGGCTGCGGCTGGGGCCAACGTCCTGACTTTC. Residues: CASSPNPAAAGANVLTF.

The chain has TRBV2 and TRBJ1-6; D call uncertain. V was trimmed by 8 bases and J by 0 bases, leaving 11 bases between them. There are 15 residues in the CDR3. Germline V lookup: CDR1 SNHLY, CDR2 FYNNEI. In DNA form, the CDR3 reads TGTGCCAGCGAGCCCCCGAGCTCCTATAATTCACCCCTCCACTTT. Protein: CASEPPSSYNSPLHF.

This clone was detected a few times. The chain carries TRBV18 and TRBJ1-4; D is undetermined. Germline lookup yields CDR1 KGHSH and CDR2 LQKENI. Trimming took 2 bases from V and 8 from J, leaving 9 bases between them. CDR3 length: 13 residues. The CDR3 region is CASSPGLGEKLFF. CDR3 coding DNA: TGTGCCAGCTCACCAGGACTAGGGGAAAAACTGTTTTTT.

The chain has TRBV6-5 and TRBJ2-4; 8 bases are a match to TRBD1. This CDR3 spans 15 amino acids. J was trimmed by 3 bases and V by 2 bases; bases with no gene match: 3. Germline values: CDR1 MNHEY, CDR2 SVGAGI. For the CDR3, the DNA is TGTGCCAGCAGTTACCCGACAGGGGTCAAAAACATTCAGTACTTC. It translates to CASSYPTGVKNIQYF.

This clone was counted between two and nine times. The chain uses TRBV6-5 and TRBJ2-1; 7 nucleotides align to TRBD1. CDR1 MNHEY and CDR2 SVGAGI come from the germline V gene. This CDR3 comprises 13 residues. V lost 7 bases and J lost 7; bases outside the gene matches: 7. For the CDR3, the DNA is TGTGCCAGCACTTCGGACAGGAAAAATGAGCAGTTCTTC. Residues: CASTSDRKNEQFF.

This chain joins TRBV9 and TRBJ2-5, with 8 bases fitting TRBD2. Per the germline V gene, CDR1 is SGDLS and CDR2 is YYNGEE. The CDR3 spans 17 residues. J was trimmed by 0 bases and V by 0 bases; bases with no gene match: 7. CDR3 sequence: CASSVVTRGEYQETQYF. DNA for the CDR3: TGTGCCAGCAGCGTAGTAACGCGGGGGGAGTACCAAGAGACCCAGTACTTC.

V gene TRBV7-2 combines with J gene TRBJ2-2; no reliable D call. V was clipped by 2 bases and J by 7 bases, with 8 bases between them. Germline V gene lookup returns CDR1 SGHTA and CDR2 FQGNSA. This CDR3 comprises 13 residues. The CDR3 DNA reads as TGTGCCAGCAGCTTAATTCCGGGCGGGGAGCTGTTTTTT. This translates into CASSLIPGGELFF.

The sample holds a few counts of this clone. This rearrangement joins TRBV25-1 to TRBJ2-1; TRBD1 matches 7 bases. The germline V gene has CDR1 MGHDK and CDR2 SYGVNS. There are 11 residues in the CDR3. J gave up 13 bases and V 3 bases, and 3 bases lay outside the gene matches. CDR3 protein: CASSDQGDQFF. CDR3 coding DNA: TGTGCCAGCAGTGACCAGGGGGACCAGTTCTTC.

The V and J genes are TRBV23-1 and TRBJ1-6, with D possibly TRBD1 on 5 matching bases. TRBV23-1 carries the ORF label, with uncertain function. The CDR3 has 16 residues. V lost 1 base to trimming and J lost 0 bases, with 7 bases between them. Here the CDR3 reads CASSQYRSSYNSPLHF. In nucleotides, the CDR3 is TGCGCCAGCAGTCAATACAGGAGCTCCTATAATTCACCCCTCCACTTT.

The sample holds a few counts of this clone. The rearrangement uses TRBV4-2 and TRBJ2-1, with D tentatively TRBD2 (5 bases). The ends were cut back, 1 base at V and 4 bases at J, with 11 bases in the middle. CDR3 length equals 15 residues. Germline V CDR1 and CDR2: LGHNA, YNFKEQ. This chain's CDR3 is CASSQAGRTYNEQFF. In DNA, the CDR3 is TGTGCCAGCAGCCAAGCGGGGAGAACTTACAATGAGCAGTTCTTC.

There are a few counts of this clone. The V and J genes are TRBV7-2 and TRBJ1-1; D gene unclear. Germline CDR1 and CDR2: SGHTA and FQGNSA. The CDR3 is made up of 13 amino acids. V lost 3 bases and J 1 base, leaving 6 bases between the germline ends. DNA of the CDR3: TGTGCCAGCAGCTTCTACTGGAACACTGAAGCTTTCTTT. Translated, it gives CASSFYWNTEAFF.

The chain recombines TRBV10-3 with TRBJ1-1; D may be TRBD1 (6 bases). The CDR3 loop spans 13 amino acids. Germline loops: CDR1 ENHRY, CDR2 SYGVKD. Trimming shortened V by 6 bases and J by 3 bases, and 11 bases separated the two germline ends. This chain's CDR3 is CAIRGGADTEAFF. CDR3 nucleotide sequence: TGTGCCATCAGGGGGGGGGCGGACACTGAAGCTTTCTTT.

J is TRBJ2-5 and V is TRBV19, with 11 positions matching TRBD2. The CDR3 sequence is 17 residues long. V gave up 8 bases and J gave up 1 base; unmatched junction bases: 12. Per the germline V gene, CDR1 is LNHDA and CDR2 is SQIVND (reference sequence). CDR3 coding DNA: TGTGCCAGTCGAAGTCTAGCGGGGGGCGAAATCCAAGAGACCCAGTACTTC. Residues: CASRSLAGGEIQETQYF.